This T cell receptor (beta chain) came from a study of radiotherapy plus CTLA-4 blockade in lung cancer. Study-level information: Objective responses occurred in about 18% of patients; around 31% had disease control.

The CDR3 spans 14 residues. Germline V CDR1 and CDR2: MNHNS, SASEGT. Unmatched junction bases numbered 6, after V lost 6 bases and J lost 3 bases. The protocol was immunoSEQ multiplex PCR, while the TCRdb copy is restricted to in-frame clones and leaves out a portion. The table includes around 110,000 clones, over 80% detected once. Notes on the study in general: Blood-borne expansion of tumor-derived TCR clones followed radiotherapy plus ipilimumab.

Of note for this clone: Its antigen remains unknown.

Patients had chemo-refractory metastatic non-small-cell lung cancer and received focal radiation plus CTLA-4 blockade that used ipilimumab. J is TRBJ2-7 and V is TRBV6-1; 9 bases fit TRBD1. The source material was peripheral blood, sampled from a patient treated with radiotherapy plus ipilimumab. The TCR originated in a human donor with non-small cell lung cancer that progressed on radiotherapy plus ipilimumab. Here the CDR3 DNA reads TGTGCCAGCAGGGGGGGACAGGGTAACTACGAGCAGTACTTC. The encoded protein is CASRGGQGNYEQYF.